These T cell receptor beta chains were read from a single sample in a study of T-cell memory formation after mild COVID-19. Via MiXCR, TCRdb re-called the 5' RACE reads, giving one row per CDR3 protein. Here the sample spans fewer than 250,000 distinct CDR3 sequences, roughly 30% being singletons. Sequenced: PBMCs or a T cell subset sorted from them (not recorded which). These receptors originate from an adult woman who had mild COVID-19 (a few samples of this study predate the infection). Cell type and time point are not known. Each CDR3 is given with its conserved first and last residue. The D gene is left open where the match is weak. A row's size may be missing; if present it is once, few, many or a size class.

v_call	clone_size	d_call	j_call	cdr3_nt	cdr3_aa
TRBV7-9	-	-	TRBJ1-1	TGTGCCGGCGGCATGAACACTGAAGCTTTCTTT	CAGGMNTEAFF
TRBV14	-	-	TRBJ2-7	TGTGCCAGCAGCAGGGGAGTCTCGAGCTCCTACGAGCAGTACTTC	CASSRGVSSSYEQYF
TRBV29-1	-	TRBD2	TRBJ2-2	TGCAGCGTTGTGGGAGCGGGAGGACCCGGGGAGCTGTTTTTT	CSVVGAGGPGELFF
TRBV6-1	-	TRBD1	TRBJ1-1	TGTGCCAGCAGTCGGGAAGCCGGGACAGGAGATGAAGCTTTCTTT	CASSREAGTGDEAFF
TRBV13	-	TRBD1	TRBJ1-6	TGTGCCAGCAGCTCCGCCGGGCGACAGGGGAAGAATTCACCCCTCCACTTT	CASSSAGRQGKNSPLHF
TRBV29-1	-	-	TRBJ1-1	TGCAGCGTTGAAGGGACGGGGAACACTGAAGCTTTCTTT	CSVEGTGNTEAFF
TRBV29-1	few	TRBD2	TRBJ2-3	TGCAGCGTTGGAATAGCGGGAGGTCCAGATACGCAGTATTTT	CSVGIAGGPDTQYF
TRBV7-9	few	-	TRBJ1-1	TGTGCCAGCAGCTTAGGGACAGCGACTGAAGCTTTCTTT	CASSLGTATEAFF
TRBV11-2	few	-	TRBJ2-1	TGTGCCAGCAGCTTAATTGGGGGAGTGGGCGATGAGCAGTTCTTC	CASSLIGGVGDEQFF
TRBV4-2	few	-	TRBJ1-1	TGTGCCAGCAGCCAAGATAGAGGGAGCACTGAAGCTTTCTTT	CASSQDRGSTEAFF
TRBV12-3/TRBV12-4	-	-	TRBJ2-3	TGTGCCAGCAGTTTTCAGGGAGGCGATACGCAGTATTTT	CASSFQGGDTQYF
TRBV6-5	-	-	TRBJ2-2	TGTGCCAGCAGCCTTTATATGAACGGGGAGCTGTTTTTT	CASSLYMNGELFF
TRBV24-1	-	-	TRBJ2-7	TGTGCCACCAGTGATTCCAGGACAACCTCCTACGAGCAGTACTTC	CATSDSRTTSYEQYF
TRBV12-3/TRBV12-4	-	TRBD1	TRBJ2-1	TGTGCCAGCACCTGGACAGGGAAGAATGAGCAGTTCTTC	CASTWTGKNEQFF
TRBV7-8	many	-	TRBJ1-6	TGTGCCAGCACCTCCAGTGTTAATTCACCCCTCCACTTT	CASTSSVNSPLHF
TRBV6-5	few	TRBD1	TRBJ2-1	TGTGCCTCCTGGACAGGGAGCAATGAGCAGTTCTTC	CASWTGSNEQFF
TRBV30	few	-	TRBJ2-2	TGTGCCTGGAAATATGGCGGGGAGCTGTTTTTT	CAWKYGGELFF
TRBV5-6	-	-	TRBJ1-5	TGTGCCAGCAGCTTCGGGACACCTAATCAGCCCCAGCATTTT	CASSFGTPNQPQHF
TRBV20-1	-	-	TRBJ2-3	TGCAGTGCTACCGGGAGTGGTACAGATACGCAGTATTTT	CSATGSGTDTQYF
TRBV28	-	TRBD2	TRBJ2-2	TGTGCCAGCAGTCGGCGGACTAGCGGGGGGGCCGGGGAGCTGTTTTTT	CASSRRTSGGAGELFF
TRBV12-3/TRBV12-4	few	-	TRBJ2-7	TGTGCCAGCAGTTTTATCTCCGGAGAGCAGTACTTC	CASSFISGEQYF
TRBV12-3/TRBV12-4	-	-	TRBJ2-5	TGTGCCAGCAGTTTAAGAGGACAGCAAGAGACCCAGTACTTC	CASSLRGQQETQYF
TRBV12-3/TRBV12-4	-	TRBD1	TRBJ1-1	TGTGCCAGCAGCCTCGGACAGGGGGCGCTTAGCACTGAAGCTTTCTTT	CASSLGQGALSTEAFF
TRBV3-1	few	TRBD1	TRBJ1-6	TGTGCCAGCAGCCCTGGGACAGCGAATTCACCCCTCCACTTT	CASSPGTANSPLHF
TRBV5-6	-	TRBD1	TRBJ1-5	TGTGCCAGCAGCTTGAGGACAGGGTCCGGTAGCAATCAGCCCCAGCATTTT	CASSLRTGSGSNQPQHF
TRBV24-1	-	-	TRBJ2-2	TGTGCCACCAGTGATCCGGCGCGTCCTACCGGGGAGCTGTTTTTT	CATSDPARPTGELFF
TRBV7-9	few	-	TRBJ2-5	TGTGCCAGCAGCTTCCAGGGGCAGACCCAGTACTTC	CASSFQGQTQYF
TRBV20-1	-	-	TRBJ1-1	TGCAGTGCTACTAACACTGAAGCTTTCTTT	CSATNTEAFF